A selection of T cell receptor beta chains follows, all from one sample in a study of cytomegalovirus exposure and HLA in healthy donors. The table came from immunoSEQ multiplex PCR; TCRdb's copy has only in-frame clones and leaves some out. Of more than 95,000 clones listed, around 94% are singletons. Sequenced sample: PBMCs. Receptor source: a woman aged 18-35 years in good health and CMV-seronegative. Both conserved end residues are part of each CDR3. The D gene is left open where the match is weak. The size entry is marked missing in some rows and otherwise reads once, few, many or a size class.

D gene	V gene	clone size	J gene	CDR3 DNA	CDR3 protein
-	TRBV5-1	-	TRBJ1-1	TGCGCCAGCAGCTCGGGGGAGATGGGAACTGAAGCTTTCTTT	CASSSGEMGTEAFF
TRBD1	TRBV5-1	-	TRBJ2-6	TGCGCCAGCAGCTACAGGTCACCGGGACAGGGGGGTTCTGGGGCCAACGTCCTGACTTTC	CASSYRSPGQGGSGANVLTF
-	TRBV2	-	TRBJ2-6	TGTGCCAGCAGTGAATTAGGGGGTAGAGGGGCCAACGTCCTGACTTTC	CASSELGGRGANVLTF
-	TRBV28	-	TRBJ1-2	TGTGCCAGCAGCCAGAGGTACAGGGACGCTAACTATGGCTACACCTTC	CASSQRYRDANYGYTF
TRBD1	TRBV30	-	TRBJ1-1	TGTGCCTGTCTATCTCTGACAGGGCTGGTGGGTACTGAAGCTTTCTTT	CACLSLTGLVGTEAFF
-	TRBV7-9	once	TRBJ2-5	TGTGCCAGCAGCTCCCAATTTTTGGGAGTGGAGACCCAGTACTTC	CASSSQFLGVETQYF
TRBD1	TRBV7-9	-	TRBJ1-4	TGTGCCAGCAGCCCGTCGCAGGGGGCAACTAATGAAAAACTGTTTTTT	CASSPSQGATNEKLFF
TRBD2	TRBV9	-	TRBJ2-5	TGTGCCAGCAGCGTAGGCCCCGGACTAGCGGGATCGGGGCAAGAGACCCAGTACTTC	CASSVGPGLAGSGQETQYF
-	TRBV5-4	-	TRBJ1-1	TGTGCCAGCAGCTTGGCGGGACTTATGAACACTGAAGCTTTCTTT	CASSLAGLMNTEAFF
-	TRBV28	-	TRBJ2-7	TGTGCCAGCAGTTTTTTCAGTACGGAGAGCTCCTACGAGCAGTACTTC	CASSFFSTESSYEQYF
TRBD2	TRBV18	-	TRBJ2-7	TGTGCCAGCTCAGCAGGTCGGGGGGCCTACGAGCAGTACTTC	CASSAGRGAYEQYF
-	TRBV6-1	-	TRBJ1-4	TGTGCCAGCAGTGACGGCGGGGCGACTGAAAAACTGTTTTTT	CASSDGGATEKLFF
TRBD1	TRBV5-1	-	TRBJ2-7	TGCGCCAGCAGCTTCGACTGGGGGACAGGTTACGAGCAGTACTTC	CASSFDWGTGYEQYF
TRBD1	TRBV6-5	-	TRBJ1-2	TGTGCCAGCAGTTCCTCGGACAGGGTAAATGGAGGCTACACCTTC	CASSSSDRVNGGYTF
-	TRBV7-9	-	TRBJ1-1	TGTGCCAGCAGCTTAATCCAGGGAAACACTGAAGCTTTCTTT	CASSLIQGNTEAFF